The subject of this entry is one T cell receptor beta chain. Its specificity is not known. The junction does not match germline at one end; this may be a read error. Germline V gene data show CDR1 as SGHRS and CDR2 as YFSETQ. The CDR3 has 15 amino acids. This entry is derived from a study of post-analysis software for immune sequencing data. Study-wide context: Recorded subtypes: relapsing-remitting, secondary progressive, progressive-relapsing; some patients unannotated.

Points from the study as a whole: A significant reduction in normalized Chao1 diversity was observed in multiple sclerosis patients versus controls. Controls showed lower frequencies than patients for 4 or 5 TRBV segments, and TRBV5-6, TRBV5-1 and TRBV20-1 were among these.

Unique molecular identifiers were present in the TCR beta cDNA libraries. Using its own MiXCR run on the PCR reads, TCRdb lists one record per CDR3 protein. The sample contains 250,000 to 300,000 distinct CDR3 sequences, around 34% of which appear only once. The receptor's source is a girl between 10 and 17 years old with multiple sclerosis. The rearrangement links TRBV5-1 to TRBJ2-1, with TRBD2 matching over 7 bases. Sequencing was done on a sample of blood. This CDR3 reads CASSPSGTAYNEEFF. CDR3 DNA: TGCGCCAGCAGTCCGAGCGGGACGGCCTACAATGAGGAGTTCTTC. Full variable domain (remainder filled in from reference TRBV5-1 and TRBJ2-1): KAGVTQTPRYLIKTRGQQVTLSCSPISGHRSVSWYQQTPGQGLQFLFEYFSETQRNKGNFPGRFSGRQFSNSRSEMNVSTLELGDSALYLCASSPSGTAYNEEFFGPGTRLTVL.